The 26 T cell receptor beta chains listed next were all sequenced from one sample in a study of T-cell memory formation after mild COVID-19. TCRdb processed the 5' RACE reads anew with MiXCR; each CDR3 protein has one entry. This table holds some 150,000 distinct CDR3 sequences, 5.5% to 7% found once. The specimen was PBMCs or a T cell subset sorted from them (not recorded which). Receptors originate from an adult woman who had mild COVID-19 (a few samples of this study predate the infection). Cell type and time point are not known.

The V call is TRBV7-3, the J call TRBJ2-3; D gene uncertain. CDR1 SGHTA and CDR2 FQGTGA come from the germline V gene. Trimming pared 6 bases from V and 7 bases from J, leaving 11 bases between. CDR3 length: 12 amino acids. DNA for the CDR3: TGTGCCAGCAGTGCCTTAGGAAATACGCAGTATTTT. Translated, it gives CASSALGNTQYF.

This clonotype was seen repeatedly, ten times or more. In nucleotides, the CDR3 is TGCGCCAGCAGCCAAACGGGACTAGCGGGGGAGCAGTACTTC. Protein sequence: CASSQTGLAGEQYF. The rearrangement joins TRBV4-1 to TRBJ2-7, with TRBD2 identical over 13 bases. From germline, CDR1 is MGHRA and CDR2 YSYEKL. CDR3 size: 14 residues. The junction had 2 bases not matched to a gene; V was cut back by 2 bases and J by 7 bases.

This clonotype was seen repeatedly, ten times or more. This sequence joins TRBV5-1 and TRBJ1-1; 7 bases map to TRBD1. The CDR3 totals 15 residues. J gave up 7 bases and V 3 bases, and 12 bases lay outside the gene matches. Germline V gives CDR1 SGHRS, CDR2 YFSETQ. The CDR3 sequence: CASSWSTGWEGEAFF. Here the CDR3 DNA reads TGCGCCAGCAGCTGGTCGACAGGGTGGGAAGGTGAAGCTTTCTTT.

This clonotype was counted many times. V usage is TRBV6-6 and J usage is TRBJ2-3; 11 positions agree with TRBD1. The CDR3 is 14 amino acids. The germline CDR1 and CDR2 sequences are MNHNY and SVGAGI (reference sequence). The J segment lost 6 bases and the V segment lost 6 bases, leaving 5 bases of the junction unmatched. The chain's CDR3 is CASRPGQGGDTQYF. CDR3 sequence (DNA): TGTGCCAGCAGGCCGGGACAGGGGGGCGATACGCAGTATTTT.

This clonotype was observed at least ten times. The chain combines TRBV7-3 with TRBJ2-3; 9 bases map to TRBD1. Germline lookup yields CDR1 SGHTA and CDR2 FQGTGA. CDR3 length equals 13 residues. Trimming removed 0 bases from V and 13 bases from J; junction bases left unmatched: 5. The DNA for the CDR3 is TGTGCCAGCAGCTTAACGGCGGGACAGGGCGAGTATTTT. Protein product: CASSLTAGQGEYF.

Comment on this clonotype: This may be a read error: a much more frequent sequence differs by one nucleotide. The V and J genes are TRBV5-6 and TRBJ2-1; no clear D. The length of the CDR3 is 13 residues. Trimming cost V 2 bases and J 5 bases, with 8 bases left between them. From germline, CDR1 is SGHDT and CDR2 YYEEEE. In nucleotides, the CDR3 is TGTGCCAGCAGCTTAGAGCGACACAATGAGCAGTTCTTC. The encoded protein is CASSLERHNEQFF.

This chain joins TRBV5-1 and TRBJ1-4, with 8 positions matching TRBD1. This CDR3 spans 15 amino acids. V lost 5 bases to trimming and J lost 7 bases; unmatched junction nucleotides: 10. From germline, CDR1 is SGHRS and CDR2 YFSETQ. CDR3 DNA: TGCGCCAGCAGTCCCGCAGGGGGCAACGGTGAAAAACTGTTTTTT. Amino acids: CASSPAGGNGEKLFF. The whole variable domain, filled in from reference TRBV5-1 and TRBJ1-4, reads KAGVTQTPRYLIKTRGQQVTLSCSPISGHRSVSWYQQTPGQGLQFLFEYFSETQRNKGNFPGRFSGRQFSNSRSEMNVSTLELGDSALYLCASSPAGGNGEKLFFGSGTQLSVL.

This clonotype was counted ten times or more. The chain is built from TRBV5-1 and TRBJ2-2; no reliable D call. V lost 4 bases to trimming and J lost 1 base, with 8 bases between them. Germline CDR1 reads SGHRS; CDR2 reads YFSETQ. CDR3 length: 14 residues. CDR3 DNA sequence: TGCGCCAGCAGCCCAGGAATGAACACCGGGGAGCTGTTTTTT. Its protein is CASSPGMNTGELFF.

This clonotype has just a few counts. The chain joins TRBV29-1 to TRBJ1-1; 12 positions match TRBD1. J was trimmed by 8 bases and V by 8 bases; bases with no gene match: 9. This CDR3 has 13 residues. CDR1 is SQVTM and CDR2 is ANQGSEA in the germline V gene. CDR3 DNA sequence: TGCAGCTCCGACCGGGACAGGGGGCTCGAAGCTTTCTTT. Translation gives CSSDRDRGLEAFF.

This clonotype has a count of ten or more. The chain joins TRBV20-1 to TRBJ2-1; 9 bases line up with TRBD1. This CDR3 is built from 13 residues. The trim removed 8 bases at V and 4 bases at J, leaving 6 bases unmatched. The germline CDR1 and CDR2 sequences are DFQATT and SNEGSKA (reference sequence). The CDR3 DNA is TGCAGTCAACAGGGGGCCTCGTACAATGAGCAGTTCTTC. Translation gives CSQQGASYNEQFF.

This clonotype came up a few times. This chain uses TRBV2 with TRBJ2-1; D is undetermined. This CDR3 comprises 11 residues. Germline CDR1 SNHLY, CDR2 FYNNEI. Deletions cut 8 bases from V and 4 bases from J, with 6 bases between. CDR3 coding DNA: TGTGCCAGCGTGGGATACAATGAGCAGTTCTTC. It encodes CASVGYNEQFF.

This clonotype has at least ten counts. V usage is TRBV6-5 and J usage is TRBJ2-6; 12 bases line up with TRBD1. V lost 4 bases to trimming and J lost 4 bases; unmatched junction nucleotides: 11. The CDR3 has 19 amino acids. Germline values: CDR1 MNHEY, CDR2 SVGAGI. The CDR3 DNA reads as TGTGCCAGCAGTTTCCAACCGGGACAGGGGGCAGGGGGGGCCAACGTCCTGACTTTC. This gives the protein CASSFQPGQGAGGANVLTF.

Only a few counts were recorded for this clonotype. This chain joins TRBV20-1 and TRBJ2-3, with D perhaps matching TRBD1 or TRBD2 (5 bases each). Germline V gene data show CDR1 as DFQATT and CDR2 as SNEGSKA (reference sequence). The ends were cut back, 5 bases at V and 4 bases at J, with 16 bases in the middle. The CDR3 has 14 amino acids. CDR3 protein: CSAGTAKEADTQYF. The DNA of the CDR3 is TGCAGTGCTGGGACCGCGAAAGAGGCAGATACGCAGTATTTT.

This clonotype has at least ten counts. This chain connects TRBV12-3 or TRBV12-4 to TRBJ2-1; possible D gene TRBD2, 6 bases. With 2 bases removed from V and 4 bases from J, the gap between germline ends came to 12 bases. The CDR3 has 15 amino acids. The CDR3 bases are TGTGCCAGCAGTTTATCTGCGGGGTTATACAATGAGCAGTTCTTC. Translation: CASSLSAGLYNEQFF.

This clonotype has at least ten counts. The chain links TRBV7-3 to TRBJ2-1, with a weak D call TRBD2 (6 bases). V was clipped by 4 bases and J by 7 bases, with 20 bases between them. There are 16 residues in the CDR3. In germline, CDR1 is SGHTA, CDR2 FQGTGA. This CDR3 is CASSSLAGGSRNEQFF. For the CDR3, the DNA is TGTGCCAGCAGCTCCTTAGCCGGAGGGTCTCGGAATGAGCAGTTCTTC.

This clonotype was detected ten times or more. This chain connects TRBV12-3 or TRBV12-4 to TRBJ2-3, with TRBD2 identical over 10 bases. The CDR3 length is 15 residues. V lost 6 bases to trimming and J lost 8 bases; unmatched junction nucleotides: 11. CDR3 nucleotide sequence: TGTGCCAGCAGGTCCGGGACTAGCGACCCCGGTACGCAGTATTTT. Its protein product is CASRSGTSDPGTQYF.

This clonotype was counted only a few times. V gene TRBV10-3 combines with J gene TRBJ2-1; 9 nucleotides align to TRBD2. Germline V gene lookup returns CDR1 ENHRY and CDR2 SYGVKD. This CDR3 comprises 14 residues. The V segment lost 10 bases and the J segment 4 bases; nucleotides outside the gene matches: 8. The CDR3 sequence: CATKRLAEYNEQFF. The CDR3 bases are TGTGCCACCAAACGACTAGCGGAATACAATGAGCAGTTCTTC.

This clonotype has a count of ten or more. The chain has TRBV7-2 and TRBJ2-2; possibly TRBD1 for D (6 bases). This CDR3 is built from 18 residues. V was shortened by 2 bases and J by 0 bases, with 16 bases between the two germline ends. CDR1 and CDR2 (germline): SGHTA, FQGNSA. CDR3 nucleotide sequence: TGTGCCAGCAGCTTAAGAGGGGGAACCCATACGAACACCGGGGAGCTGTTTTTT. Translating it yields CASSLRGGTHTNTGELFF.

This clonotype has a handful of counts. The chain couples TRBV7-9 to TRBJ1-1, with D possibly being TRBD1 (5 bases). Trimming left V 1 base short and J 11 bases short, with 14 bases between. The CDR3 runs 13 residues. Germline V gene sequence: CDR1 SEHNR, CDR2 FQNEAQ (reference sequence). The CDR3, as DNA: TGTGCCAGCAGCTTAGGAGGGACTGGTTCGGCTTTCTTT. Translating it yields CASSLGGTGSAFF.

CDR3 sequence: CSARNSVSGEQYF. DNA for the CDR3: TGCAGTGCTAGAAACAGTGTATCGGGCGAGCAGTACTTC. J is TRBJ2-7 and V is TRBV20-1; D call uncertain. CDR1 and CDR2 from the germline V gene are DFQATT and SNEGSKA (reference sequence). The CDR3 has 13 amino acids. Trimming stripped 2 bases from V and 6 bases from J, with 14 bases between.

This chain's CDR3 is CATGQNEDTEAFF. CDR3 sequence (DNA): TGTGCCACCGGACAGAATGAGGACACTGAAGCTTTCTTT. V is TRBV10-3 and J is TRBJ1-1, with D possibly TRBD1 on 6 matching bases. This CDR3 has 13 amino acids. Germline V gene sequence: CDR1 ENHRY, CDR2 SYGVKD. V was cut by 10 bases and J by 3 bases, with 15 bases left in between.

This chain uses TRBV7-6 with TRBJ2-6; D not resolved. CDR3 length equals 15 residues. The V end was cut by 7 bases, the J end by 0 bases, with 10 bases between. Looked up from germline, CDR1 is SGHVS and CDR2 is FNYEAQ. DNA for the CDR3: TGTGCCAGCACTCCTGCTAACTCTGGGGCCAACGTCCTGACTTTC. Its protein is CASTPANSGANVLTF.

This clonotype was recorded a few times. The CDR3 reads CASSQEGTAYGYTF. CDR3 DNA sequence: TGCGCCAGCAGCCAAGAAGGGACAGCTTATGGCTACACCTTC. The rearrangement joins TRBV4-1 to TRBJ1-2; 7 bases agree with TRBD1. The CDR3 runs 14 residues. Germline CDR1 reads MGHRA; CDR2 reads YSYEKL. Unmatched junction bases numbered 3, after V lost 0 bases and J lost 5 bases.

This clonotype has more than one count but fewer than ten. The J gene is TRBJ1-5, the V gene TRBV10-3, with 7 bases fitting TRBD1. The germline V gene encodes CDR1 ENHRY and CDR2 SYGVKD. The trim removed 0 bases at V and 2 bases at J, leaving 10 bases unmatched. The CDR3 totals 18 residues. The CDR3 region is CAISESRGRGMGNQPQHF. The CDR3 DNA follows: TGTGCCATCAGTGAGTCCCGAGGCAGGGGGATGGGCAATCAGCCCCAGCATTTT.

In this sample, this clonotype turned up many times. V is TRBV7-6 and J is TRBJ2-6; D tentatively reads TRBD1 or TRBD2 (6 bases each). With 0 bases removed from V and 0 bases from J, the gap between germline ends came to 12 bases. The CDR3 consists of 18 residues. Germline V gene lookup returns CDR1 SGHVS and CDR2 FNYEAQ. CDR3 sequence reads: CASSLAVGGSSGANVLTF. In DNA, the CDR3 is TGTGCCAGCAGCTTAGCGGTCGGGGGCAGCTCTGGGGCCAACGTCCTGACTTTC.

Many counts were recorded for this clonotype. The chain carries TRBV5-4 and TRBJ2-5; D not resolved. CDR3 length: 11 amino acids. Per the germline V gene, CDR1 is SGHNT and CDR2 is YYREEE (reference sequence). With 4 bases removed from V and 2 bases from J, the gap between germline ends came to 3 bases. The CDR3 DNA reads TGTGCCAGCAGCCAGCAAGAGACCCAGTACTTC. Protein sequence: CASSQQETQYF. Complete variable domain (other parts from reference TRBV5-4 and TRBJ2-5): ETGVTQSPTHLIKTRGQQVTLRCSSQSGHNTVSWYQQALGQGPQFIFQYYREEENGRGNFPPRFSGLQFPNYSSELNVNALELDDSALYLCASSQQETQYFGPGTRLLVL.